This is a list of T cell receptor beta chains from one sample in a study of blood T cell repertoires in COVID-19. Clones were read by immunoSEQ multiplex PCR, and TCRdb kept only the in-frame ones, dropping some. This table holds a few hundred thousand clones, 75% to 90% found once. The sample was PBMCs or T cells enriched from blood (not recorded which). Receptors were obtained from a young man who had recovered from COVID-19. Each CDR3 is given with its conserved first and last residue. A D gene is named only where the DNA matches it firmly. A clone size is listed for some rows: how often the clone was seen (once, few, many), or a class if it is expanded.

j_gene	abundance	d_gene	v_gene	CDR3aa	CDR3nt
TRBJ2-5	.	.	TRBV5-1	CASSLGHSGETQYF	TGCGCCAGCAGCTTGGGACATTCGGGGGAGACCCAGTACTTC
TRBJ1-2	.	.	TRBV2	CASSGGRGAYGNTF	TGTGCCAGCAGTGGAGGACGGGGAGCGTACGGCAACACCTTC
TRBJ2-7	.	.	TRBV3-1/TRBV3-2	CASSQGSRAYEQYF	TGTGCCAGCAGCCAAGGGTCCCGAGCCTACGAGCAGTACTTC
TRBJ2-1	.	.	TRBV5-5	CASSLGQGSNEQFF	TGTGCCAGCAGCTTGGGGCAGGGTTCCAATGAGCAGTTCTTC
TRBJ1-2	.	.	TRBV7-6	CASSLEQNYGYTF	TGTGCCAGCAGCTTAGAACAGAACTATGGCTACACCTTC
TRBJ2-6	.	TRBD1	TRBV24-1	CATSDPTGSVTSGANVLTF	TGTGCCACCAGTGATCCGACAGGGTCTGTGACCTCTGGGGCCAACGTCCTGACTTTC
TRBJ2-7	.	.	TRBV11-3	CASSLGAVPSYEQYF	TGTGCCAGCAGCTTAGGGGCAGTCCCTTCCTACGAGCAGTACTTC
TRBJ1-1	once	.	TRBV3-1/TRBV3-2	CAHNYSGMIRDTEAFF	TGTGCCCACAATTATTCTGGGATGATCAGGGACACTGAAGCTTTCTTT
TRBJ2-7	.	TRBD2	TRBV19	CASTASGTYEQYF	TGTGCCAGTACGGCTAGCGGCACCTACGAGCAGTACTTC
TRBJ2-2	.	TRBD1	TRBV9	CASRGTAALAGELFF	TGTGCCAGCAGAGGGACAGCCGCGTTAGCCGGGGAGCTGTTTTTT
TRBJ1-3	.	.	TRBV23-1	CASSQNGRISGNTIYF	TGCGCCAGCAGTCAAAATGGGCGAATTTCTGGAAACACCATATATTTT
TRBJ2-7	.	TRBD1	TRBV2	CASSEKRQGRNEQYF	TGTGCCAGCAGTGAAAAAAGACAGGGTAGGAACGAGCAGTACTTC
TRBJ2-7	.	TRBD1	TRBV18	CASSPPDREAHEQYF	TGTGCCAGCTCACCACCGGACAGGGAGGCCCACGAGCAGTACTTC
TRBJ1-2	.	TRBD1	TRBV27	CASSSGQGAPSYGYTF	TGTGCCAGCAGTTCGGGACAGGGGGCGCCGAGCTATGGCTACACCTTC
TRBJ1-6	many	.	TRBV10-1	CASSEFGVRGYNSPLHF	TGCGCCAGCAGTGAGTTCGGGGTCAGGGGCTATAATTCACCCCTCCACTTT
TRBJ2-2	.	.	TRBV7-7	CASSRNQGPGELFF	TGTGCTAGCAGCAGAAACCAGGGGCCCGGGGAGCTGTTTTTT
TRBJ2-2	.	TRBD2	TRBV7-6	CASSSGGSGTGELFF	TGTGCCAGCAGCTCGGGGGGGTCTGGCACCGGGGAGCTGTTTTTT
TRBJ1-1	.	.	TRBV10-3	CASQSNTEAFF	TGTGCCTCGCAGTCGAACACTGAAGCTTTCTTT
TRBJ1-2	once	.	TRBV10-3	CAISGSSAGYNYGYTF	TGTGCCATCAGTGGGTCATCGGCAGGATATAACTATGGCTACACCTTC
TRBJ1-3	once	.	TRBV7-9	CASEREEVYSGNTIYF	TGTGCCAGCGAGAGGGAGGAGGTGTACTCTGGAAACACCATATATTTT
TRBJ2-2	.	.	TRBV11-2	CASSPGLTTGELFF	TGTGCCAGCAGCCCCGGACTGACCACCGGGGAGCTGTTTTTT
TRBJ1-2	.	TRBD1	TRBV19	CASSRDRGGYGYTF	TGTGCCAGTTCCCGGGACAGGGGGGGATATGGCTACACCTTC
TRBJ2-2	once	.	TRBV7-6	CASSLVLPGNLAGELFF	TGTGCCAGCAGCTTAGTCTTGCCAGGAAATCTGGCCGGGGAGCTGTTTTTT
TRBJ2-1	.	.	TRBV11-3	CASSFGRGDNEQFF	TGTGCCAGCAGCTTCGGTCGGGGAGACAATGAGCAGTTCTTC
TRBJ1-2	.	.	TRBV10-1	CASLSPADTRVGSYGYTF	TGCGCCAGCTTAAGCCCTGCGGACACCAGGGTAGGAAGCTATGGCTACACCTTC
TRBJ2-7	.	.	TRBV14	CASSHSHEQYF	TGTGCCAGCAGCCACTCTCACGAGCAGTACTTC
TRBJ1-1	.	.	TRBV5-4	CASRTTAENTEAFF	TGTGCCAGCAGAACGACAGCTGAGAACACTGAAGCTTTCTTT
TRBJ1-3	.	TRBD1	TRBV7-2	CASSSTDRARGNTIYF	TGTGCCAGCAGCTCAACGGACAGGGCCCGAGGAAACACCATATATTTT
TRBJ2-3	.	.	TRBV10-3	CAISMTGTDPTTQYF	TGTGCCATCAGCATGACCGGGACTGATCCGACGACGCAGTATTTT
TRBJ1-4	.	.	TRBV30	CAWSVLGAQEKLFF	TGTGCCTGGAGTGTGCTGGGGGCACAGGAAAAACTGTTTTTT
TRBJ1-1	.	TRBD1	TRBV30	CAWVTGGNTEAFF	TGTGCCTGGGTGACAGGGGGGAACACTGAAGCTTTCTTT
TRBJ1-3	.	TRBD1	TRBV20-1	CSANEDRYRSGNTIYF	TGCAGTGCTAATGAGGACAGGTATCGATCTGGAAACACCATATATTTT
TRBJ1-2	once	.	TRBV2	CASSVGGPGYTF	TGTGCCAGCAGTGTCGGAGGACCCGGCTACACCTTC
TRBJ2-1	few	.	TRBV24-1	CATSDPGQGGNEQFF	TGTGCCACCAGTGACCCCGGGCAGGGAGGAAATGAGCAGTTCTTC
TRBJ2-4	.	TRBD1	TRBV7-2	CASSSRTGSRNIQYF	TGTGCCAGCAGCTCCCGGACAGGGAGTCGGAACATTCAGTACTTC
TRBJ2-7	.	.	TRBV4-3	CASSPTGSPYEQYF	TGCGCCAGCAGCCCCACAGGGTCCCCCTACGAGCAGTACTTC
TRBJ1-2	few	TRBD1	TRBV24-1	CATSDRDRVYYGYTF	TGTGCCACCAGTGATCGTGACAGGGTATACTATGGCTACACCTTC
TRBJ1-1	.	TRBD1	TRBV5-5	CASSPDRDTEAFF	TGTGCCAGCAGCCCAGACAGGGACACTGAAGCTTTCTTT
TRBJ1-2	.	.	TRBV4-1	CASSQPTANYGYTF	TGCGCCAGCAGCCAACCGACAGCTAACTATGGCTACACCTTC
TRBJ1-1	few	.	TRBV7-8	CASSLVGRGRRNTEAFF	TGTGCCAGCAGCTTAGTGGGCAGGGGCAGGAGAAACACTGAAGCTTTCTTT
TRBJ2-5	.	TRBD2	TRBV23-1	CASSQSGTSGEETQYF	TGCGCCAGCAGTCAATCTGGGACTAGCGGGGAAGAGACCCAGTACTTC
TRBJ1-1	.	TRBD1	TRBV4-2	CASSVDRDNTEAFF	TGTGCCAGCAGCGTCGACAGGGACAACACTGAAGCTTTCTTT
TRBJ2-1	few	.	TRBV7-9	CASSFPIYNEQFF	TGTGCCAGCAGCTTCCCCATCTACAATGAGCAGTTCTTC
TRBJ1-5	.	.	TRBV30	CGWDFGNQPQHF	TGTGGCTGGGATTTCGGCAATCAGCCCCAGCATTTT
TRBJ2-1	.	TRBD2	TRBV19	CASGLVGRGYNEQFF	TGTGCCAGCGGGTTGGTTGGGCGGGGGTACAATGAGCAGTTCTTC
TRBJ1-5	.	.	TRBV7-3	CASSLTGSQPQHF	TGTGCCAGCAGCTTAACAGGGAGTCAGCCCCAGCATTTT
TRBJ1-4	.	.	TRBV30	CAWRGRGNYNEKLFF	TGTGCCTGGAGAGGAAGGGGCAATTACAATGAAAAACTGTTTTTT
TRBJ2-2	few	TRBD2	TRBV9	CASSVGGMGTGELFF	TGTGCCAGCAGCGTGGGAGGGATGGGCACCGGGGAGCTGTTTTTT